This passage covers 29 T cell receptor beta chains from one sample sequenced in a study of regulatory T cells in long-lasting Graves disease (dated by TCRdb to the early 2020s). The library relied on multiplex PCR. TCRdb lists the instrument as Illumina HiSeq 4000. To build TCR beta libraries, CDR3 regions were amplified by Arm-PCR using iRepertoire HTBI primers. TCRdb's own reprocessing of the public reads used fastp at Q25 and MiXCR and kept productive beta chains. CDR3 protein duplicates are merged, each entry listing the most common genes and DNA. This sample is represented by 200,000 to 250,000 distinct CDR3 sequences; around 20% of them were singletons. The biggest ten clones account for about an eighth of the sample. According to the study, the label for this sample's time point signals: newly diagnosed GD, antithyroid drugs for less than 3 months. For both TCR sequencing and RNA sequencing, RNA was extracted from PBMCs in TRIzol.

This sample was also put to use in a study of T cells in Graves' hyperthyroidism and ophthalmopathy.

This material consisted of peripheral blood mononuclear cells (PBMCs), taken at new diagnosis, from a patient treated with antithyroid drugs. The receptors were gathered from a young woman with Graves disease. Donor details come from another sample of the same person, matched by shared clones.

This clonotype was detected ten times or more. This chain uses TRBV6-2 or TRBV6-3 with TRBJ1-5; 7 bases are shared with TRBD1. This CDR3 spans 16 amino acids. Germline CDR1 reads MNHEY; CDR2 reads SVGEGT. V dropped 4 bases and J dropped 4; count of bases not matched to a gene: 10. This CDR3 is CASSWLGTDPNQPQHF. The CDR3, as DNA: TGTGCCAGCAGTTGGTTGGGGACAGACCCTAATCAGCCCCAGCATTTT.

CDR3 loop: CASSLARANNEQFF. Here the CDR3 DNA reads TGCGCCAGCAGCTTGGCCAGGGCCAACAATGAGCAGTTCTTC. The chain links TRBV5-1 to TRBJ2-1, with D perhaps TRBD1 (5 bases). Per the germline V gene, CDR1 is SGHRS and CDR2 is YFSETQ. The CDR3 length is 14 residues. Trimming shortened V by 0 bases and J by 5 bases, and 9 bases separated the two germline ends.

The V call is TRBV2, the J call TRBJ2-3; 7 bases are shared with TRBD1. The CDR3 length is 15 residues. V lost 3 bases to trimming and J lost 8 bases; unmatched junction nucleotides: 11. CDR1 and CDR2 (germline): SNHLY, FYNNEI. The CDR3 DNA sequence: TGTGCCAGCAGTGACCCCTGGGACAGCGCCGGTACGCAGTATTTT. It translates to CASSDPWDSAGTQYF.

Worth noting for this clonotype: Germline and junction disagree at one end, which may indicate a read error. The chain links TRBV12-3 or TRBV12-4 to TRBJ2-3, with a possible D match to TRBD2 (5 bases). CDR3 size: 15 residues. CDR3 sequence: CAISEKSGDTDTQYF. The CDR3 nucleotides are TGTGCCATCAGTGAGAAGAGCGGCGACACAGATACGCAGTATTTT.

In this sample, this clonotype turned up many times. The chain combines TRBV20-1 with TRBJ2-3; D perhaps matches TRBD1 (7 bases). This CDR3 is built from 13 residues. Trimming left V 0 bases short and J 4 bases short, with 8 bases between. CDR1 and CDR2 (germline): DFQATT, SNEGSKA (reference sequence). CDR3 sequence (DNA): TGCAGTGCTAGAGACAGGGGGGCAGATACGCAGTATTTT. This codes for CSARDRGADTQYF.

This clonotype has ten or more counts. V is TRBV2 and J is TRBJ1-2; D unclear. This CDR3 comprises 15 residues. V shed 2 bases and J shed 4 bases, with 14 bases lying between them. Germline loops: CDR1 SNHLY, CDR2 FYNNEI. The CDR3: CASSESTPGSYGYTF. In DNA form, the CDR3 reads TGTGCCAGCAGTGAATCCACGCCGGGAAGCTATGGCTACACCTTC.

In this sample, this clonotype turned up a few times. This could be a read error, since a much larger clone is one nucleotide away. The chain recombines TRBV28 with TRBJ1-6; 11 bases are a match to TRBD1. The CDR3 covers 15 residues. Germline CDR1 reads MDHEN; CDR2 reads SYDVKM. Unmatched junction bases numbered 1, after V lost 3 bases and J lost 6 bases. The CDR3 spells CASSLDRGPNSPLHF. CDR3 bases: TGTGCCAGCAGTTTGGACAGGGGGCCTAATTCACCCCTCCACTTT. Full variable domain (rest looked up from reference TRBV28 and TRBJ1-6): DVKVTQSSRYLVKRTGEKVFLECVQDMDHENMFWYRQDPGLGLRLIYFSYDVKMKEKGDIPEGYSVSREKKERFSLILESASTNQTSMYLCASSLDRGPNSPLHFGNGTRLTVT.

The chain is built from TRBV3-1 and TRBJ2-3; 10 nucleotides match TRBD2. Germline V gene data show CDR1 as LGHDT and CDR2 as YNNKEL (reference sequence). V shed 5 bases and J 7 bases; nucleotides not matched to a gene: 6. The CDR3 spans 14 residues. The DNA of the CDR3 is TGTGCCAGCAGCTTTCAGGGACTAGCGTATACGCAGTATTTT. Amino acids: CASSFQGLAYTQYF.

This clonotype was observed at least ten times. The rearrangement uses TRBV7-2 and TRBJ1-1; D is possibly TRBD1 (6 bases). Germline values: CDR1 SGHTA, CDR2 FQGNSA. The V end was cut by 1 base, the J end by 0 bases, with 15 bases between. CDR3 length equals 17 residues. The CDR3 DNA follows: TGTGCCAGCAGCTTAGATTCCAGGGGTTACATGAACACTGAAGCTTTCTTT. Its protein is CASSLDSRGYMNTEAFF.

The V call is TRBV7-8, the J call TRBJ2-1; 8 positions agree with TRBD2. The J call may be incorrect, as the DNA end agrees better with TRBJ2-5. Per the germline V gene, CDR1 is SGHVS and CDR2 is FQNEAQ. This CDR3 is 15 amino acids long. The CDR3 reads CASSHTGGPGETQYF. CDR3 bases: TGTGCCAGCAGCCATACGGGAGGGCCGGGGGAGACCCAGTACTTC.

This sequence joins TRBV5-1 and TRBJ2-1; 13 bases fit TRBD2. Germline loops: CDR1 SGHRS, CDR2 YFSETQ. V was pared by 4 bases and J by 0 bases, with 10 bases of the junction left unmatched. This CDR3 has 19 residues. The CDR3 region is CASSRTETSGGYSYNEQFF. The DNA of the CDR3 is TGCGCCAGCAGCCGGACGGAGACTAGCGGGGGGTACTCCTACAATGAGCAGTTCTTC. The full variable domain, its missing parts supplied by reference TRBV5-1 and TRBJ2-1, is KAGVTQTPRYLIKTRGQQVTLSCSPISGHRSVSWYQQTPGQGLQFLFEYFSETQRNKGNFPGRFSGRQFSNSRSEMNVSTLELGDSALYLCASSRTETSGGYSYNEQFFGPGTRLTVL.

Ten or more counts support this clonotype. The chain combines TRBV28 with TRBJ1-4, with 11 bases identical to TRBD1. Germline CDR1 reads MDHEN; CDR2 reads SYDVKM. The junction had 9 bases not matched to a gene; V was cut back by 4 bases and J by 8 bases. The CDR3 is 16 amino acids. For the CDR3, the DNA is TGTGCCAGCAGTTCAAGACCTGGGACAGGGGGAGAAAAACTGTTTTTT. This codes for CASSSRPGTGGEKLFF. Filled out from reference TRBV28 and TRBJ1-4, the complete variable domain reads DVKVTQSSRYLVKRTGEKVFLECVQDMDHENMFWYRQDPGLGLRLIYFSYDVKMKEKGDIPEGYSVSREKKERFSLILESASTNQTSMYLCASSSRPGTGGEKLFFGSGTQLSVL.

This clonotype was picked up many times. V gene TRBV9 combines with J gene TRBJ1-4; D call uncertain. The CDR3 length is 15 residues. V shed 0 bases and J shed 5 bases, with 11 bases lying between them. Germline V CDR1 and CDR2: SGDLS, YYNGEE. The CDR3 region is CASSVDFRPNEKLFF. The CDR3 nucleotides are TGTGCCAGCAGCGTAGATTTCCGACCCAATGAAAAACTGTTTTTT.

In this sample, this clonotype turned up many times. The chain joins TRBV19 to TRBJ2-7; TRBD2 agrees at 14 bases. With V trimmed by 3 bases and J by 7 bases, 23 bases remained unmatched. Germline V gives CDR1 LNHDA, CDR2 SQIVND (reference sequence). The CDR3 is 21 amino acids. The CDR3 spells CASSMRQSGTSGRRGYREQYF. The CDR3 region has the DNA TGTGCCAGTAGTATGAGGCAGTCCGGGACTAGCGGGAGAAGGGGCTACCGGGAGCAGTACTTC.

The chain combines TRBV28 with TRBJ2-5, with D possibly being TRBD2 (5 bases). The CDR3 contains 11 residues. The V end lost 8 bases, the J end lost 7 bases, and 11 bases lay between the germline ends. The germline V gene encodes CDR1 MDHEN and CDR2 SYDVKM. CDR3 sequence (DNA): TGTGCCAGCCCCCAACGGGGGACCCAGTACTTC. This encodes CASPQRGTQYF.

As regards this clonotype: This may be a read error, as it is one base from a much larger clone. The CDR3: CASSVGLAGGLGHEQYF. For the CDR3, the DNA is TGTGCCAGCAGCGTGGGACTAGCGGGAGGGCTCGGCCACGAGCAGTACTTC. This sequence joins TRBV9 and TRBJ2-7, with TRBD2 matching over 16 bases. Germline V gives CDR1 SGDLS, CDR2 YYNGEE. Trimming took 2 bases from V and 5 from J; bases not matched to a gene: 7. The CDR3 is 17 amino acids.

The V call is TRBV2, the J call TRBJ2-1, with 10 nucleotides matching TRBD2. Unmatched junction bases numbered 3, after V lost 0 bases and J lost 1 base. This CDR3 has 17 residues. The germline gives CDR1 SNHLY, CDR2 FYNNEI. CDR3 in amino acids: CASSEAVLAGSYNEQFF. The DNA of the CDR3 is TGTGCCAGCAGTGAAGCTGTACTAGCGGGGTCCTACAATGAGCAGTTCTTC. Looking up the rest from reference TRBV2 and TRBJ2-1 gives the full variable domain: EPEVTQTPSHQVTQMGQEVILRCVPISNHLYFYWYRQILGQKVEFLVSFYNNEISEKSEIFDDQFSVERPDGSNFTLKIRSTKLEDSAMYFCASSEAVLAGSYNEQFFGPGTRLTVL.

Many counts were recorded for this clonotype. V is TRBV12-3 or TRBV12-4 and J is TRBJ1-5; the D is unclear. This CDR3 region has 13 residues. The ends were cut back, 6 bases at V and 15 bases at J, with 21 bases in the middle. In DNA form, the CDR3 reads TGTGCCAGCAGGCCTGCCGGCGGTTCAATCCGGCATTTT. Protein: CASRPAGGSIRHF.

This clonotype was seen at least ten times. This chain joins TRBV20-1 and TRBJ1-5, with D perhaps matching TRBD1 (5 bases). Germline CDR1 reads DFQATT; CDR2 reads SNEGSKA (reference sequence). The V gene lost 0 bases and the J gene lost 4 bases, with 13 bases spanning the gap. This CDR3 comprises 15 residues. CDR3 nucleotide sequence: TGCAGTGCTAGAGAAGGGGCCATGGGGAATCAGCCCCAGCATTTT. Translating gives CSAREGAMGNQPQHF.

This clonotype was counted at least ten times. Here the CDR3 DNA reads TGTGCCAGCAGCTCAACTGGACAGGGTGGGACCGGGGAGCTGTTTTTT. Protein: CASSSTGQGGTGELFF. The genes are TRBV11-2 and TRBJ2-2; TRBD1 agrees at 8 bases. Germline loops: CDR1 SGHAT, CDR2 FQNNGV. The CDR3 has 16 amino acids. V dropped 4 bases and J dropped 5; count of bases not matched to a gene: 9. Supplemented by reference TRBV11-2 and TRBJ2-2, the full variable domain reads EAGVAQSPRYKIIEKRQSVAFWCNPISGHATLYWYQQILGQGPKLLIQFQNNGVVDDSQLPKDRFSAERLKGVDSTLKIQPAKLEDSAVYLCASSSTGQGGTGELFFGEGSRLTVL.

The table lists this clonotype with many counts. The chain carries TRBV10-2 and TRBJ1-2; D is ambiguous. Germline V gene lookup returns CDR1 WSHSY and CDR2 SAAADI. Trimming removed 3 bases at V and 12 bases at J, with 14 bases between. This CDR3 is built from 12 residues. The CDR3 is CASSDGRTSDTF. In nucleotides, the CDR3 is TGCGCCAGCAGTGATGGACGGACGTCGGACACCTTC.

The rearrangement uses TRBV10-1 and TRBJ2-2, with D hard to call. The CDR3 length is 13 residues. Per germline, CDR1 WNHNN and CDR2 SYGVQD (reference sequence). V was clipped by 5 bases and J by 1 base, with 5 bases between them. In DNA, the CDR3 is TGCGCCAGCAGTACGGGGAACACCGGGGAGCTGTTTTTT. Translation: CASSTGNTGELFF.

There are many counts of this clonotype. The V and J genes are TRBV28 and TRBJ1-2, with 9 positions matching TRBD1. Germline trimming cut 2 bases from V and 1 base from J; bases unmatched to any gene: 5. Germline V lookup: CDR1 MDHEN, CDR2 SYDVKM. The CDR3 has 16 residues. In DNA, the CDR3 is TGTGCCAGCAGTTTAAGCGGGACAGGGCTTAACTATGGCTACACCTTC. As protein: CASSLSGTGLNYGYTF.

This clonotype was seen repeatedly, ten times or more. The chain recombines TRBV30 with TRBJ2-2, with D possibly TRBD2 on 6 matching bases. This CDR3 is 17 amino acids long. The germline V gene has CDR1 GTSNPN and CDR2 SVGIG (reference sequence). Trimming stripped 0 bases from V and 2 bases from J, with 16 bases between. The CDR3 DNA is TGTGCCTGGAGTGTATTGGGGACTCCCCGCAACACCGGGGAGCTGTTTTTT. Translated: CAWSVLGTPRNTGELFF.

This clonotype was counted a few times. The V and J genes are TRBV7-9 and TRBJ2-1; D perhaps matches TRBD2 (6 bases). CDR1 SEHNR and CDR2 FQNEAQ come from the germline V gene (reference sequence). The CDR3 is 16 residues long. Trimming stripped 6 bases from V and 0 bases from J, with 15 bases between. CDR3 coding DNA: TGTGCCAGCAGTACTAGCCGAGACGGCTCCTACAATGAGCAGTTCTTC. It specifies CASSTSRDGSYNEQFF.

This clonotype came up many times. This chain uses TRBV2 with TRBJ2-3; 9 bases map to TRBD2. Germline values: CDR1 SNHLY, CDR2 FYNNEI. CDR3 size: 16 residues. J was trimmed by 1 base and V by 7 bases; bases with no gene match: 9. CDR3 nucleotides: TGTGCCAGCAATAGCGGGAGTAAGTTGGGCACAGATACGCAGTATTTT. It specifies CASNSGSKLGTDTQYF.

This clonotype was picked up many times. The chain recombines TRBV6-2 or TRBV6-3 with TRBJ2-2; 8 positions agree with TRBD1. The V segment lost 6 bases and the J segment 3 bases; nucleotides outside the gene matches: 0. This CDR3 spans 13 amino acids. The germline CDR1 and CDR2 sequences are MNHEY and SVGEGT. CDR3 sequence (DNA): TGTGCCAGCAGGGACAGGGACACCGGGGAGCTGTTTTTT. This encodes CASRDRDTGELFF.

As regards this clonotype: It may be a read error: a sequence one base away is much more abundant. Here the CDR3 reads CASSGGGQGNQPQHF. The DNA of the CDR3 is TGTGCCAGCAGTGGAGGTGGACAGGGCAATCAGCCCCAGCATTTT. V is TRBV6-1 and J is TRBJ1-5; 7 bases align to TRBD1. CDR1 and CDR2 (germline): MNHNS, SASEGT. CDR3 length: 15 amino acids. Losses at the gene ends were 4 bases for V and 2 bases for J; bases not matched to a gene: 5.

The V and J genes are TRBV11-3 and TRBJ2-7, with D tentatively TRBD1 or TRBD2 (5 bases each). CDR3 length: 12 residues. V shed 4 bases and J shed 12 bases, with 16 bases lying between them. The germline gives CDR1 SGHNT, CDR2 YENEEA. Here the CDR3 DNA reads TGTGCCAGCAGCTACGGGACCACCGAGGGGTACTTC. Its translation: CASSYGTTEGYF.